This T cell receptor beta chain was recovered during a study of regulatory T cells in long-lasting Graves disease (dated by TCRdb to the early 2020s). For the wider study: In the newly diagnosed Graves' disease group, patients had been taking antithyroid drugs for less than 3 months. The study was registered as a clinical trial and conducted in China. TCR sequencing covered around 13 persistent and 20 newly diagnosed Graves' disease patients, some 33 samples in total. Peripheral blood TCR sequencing and RNA sequencing compared persistent Graves' disease patients with newly diagnosed Graves' disease patients. What the research found in general, with its limitations: Persistent disease showed preferential use of TRBV28, TRBJ1-2 and TRBJ2-5, whereas newly diagnosed disease favored TRBV20-1 and TRBJ2-1. The study examined only peripheral blood because the primary lesion, thyroid tissue, could not be accessed. Sequencing and analysis were restricted to the TCR beta chain. More public clonotypes were shared among persistent patients (2,741) than among newly diagnosed patients (966). The authors acknowledged the small sample size as a limitation that may reduce accuracy. Compared with newly diagnosed patients, patients with persistent Graves' disease had lower TCR Shannon entropy and fewer highly expanded clones, which suggests clonal expansion.

The time point label here, explained by the study, means: newly diagnosed GD, antithyroid drugs for less than 3 months. RNA was extracted from PBMCs in TRIzol for both TCR sequencing and RNA sequencing. The diagnosis of Graves' disease was made according to American Thyroid Association guidelines. Patients for the study were recruited at an endocrinology department in Xi'an, China. Each patient gave approximately 10 milliliters of peripheral blood, collected in an EDTA anticoagulant tube. Ficoll Paque Plus density gradient separation was used to isolate PBMCs, and no further T cell sorting was performed. An Agilent 2100 Bioanalyzer and agarose gel were used to assess RNA quality, and a NanoDrop 2000 was used to measure RNA concentration. This clonotype appeared many times. The clone's antigen remains unknown. No much larger clonotype is one base removed from it; base qualities were not supplied. The library relied on multiplex PCR. This sample was sequenced with an Illumina HiSeq 4000. CDR3 regions were amplified by Arm-PCR with iRepertoire HTBI primers to construct TCR beta libraries. Before sequencing, the PCR products underwent gel purification. Under the source paper's analysis protocol: Across samples, roughly 60 TRBV and over 11 TRBJ segments were identified and used for gene usage analysis of CDR3 amino acid clonotypes. COPE and FqMerger were used to merge the filtered high-quality paired reads into contigs. BLAST was used to align contigs to the IMGT TRBV, TRBD and TRBJ reference genes, and CDR3 was defined following IMGT. Any clonotype with a frequency above 0.1% was counted as a highly expanded clone. Repertoire diversity was measured by Shannon entropy, and V-J evenness by the Gini coefficient. A clonotype found in more than one individual was treated as public. TCRdb trimmed public reads at Q25 via fastp, called clones via MiXCR and kept in-frame beta chains. For every CDR3 protein sequence, its rows merge into one entry that carries the most common genes and DNA. TCRdb's processing, not the authors' own work, is the source of the V and J calls. The sample profile shows roughly 440,000 distinct CDR3 sequences; around 17% of them were found once. The top ten hold around a quarter of the sample.

The CDR3 goes from the cysteine to the phenylalanine over 13 residues. The entry retains the CDR3 DNA only, 39 bases that are in frame from base 1. CDR1 and CDR2 are drawn from the germline V gene: SGHRS, YFSETQ. V lost 7 bases and J lost 4 bases; the stretch between them is 12 bases long. The data also belong to a second study, concerning T cells in Graves' hyperthyroidism and ophthalmopathy. As the second publication notes: A patient counted as having stable Graves' hyperthyroidism if no progression to ophthalmopathy occurred over 18 months of follow-up. Hyperthyroidism patients were newly diagnosed, had a disease duration of under 2 months, and were aged 18 to 65 years. Exclusion was applied to patients with uncontrolled infections, other autoimmune diseases, pregnancy or lactation. Clinical symptoms, serum thyroxine and TRAb, thyroid ultrasound, and orbital computed tomography formed the basis for the diagnoses. The first round of RT-PCR for the TCR CDR3 was performed with the HTBI primer set and the Qiagen OneStep RT-PCR kit. Most expanded thyroid clonotypes (frequency above 0.001) were also detected in blood, suggesting blood repertoires may reflect thyroid immune responses. A model built on a 13 V-J signature distinguished ophthalmopathy from stable hyperthyroidism, reaching 85% to 90% sensitivity and around 81% specificity in cross-validation and 80%/75% in testing. In validation, the model predicted progression to ophthalmopathy a median of roughly six months before onset, with around 70% sensitivity and about 75% specificity. To identify TCR V-J signatures that set the groups apart, the researchers used a discovery cohort of about a hundred patients, made up of around 42 with Graves' ophthalmopathy and some 60 with stable Graves' hyperthyroidism. Prospective prediction of ophthalmopathy was tested in an independent validation cohort of approximately 19 hyperthyroidism patients and some 17 patients who later progressed to ophthalmopathy. For training and testing, the 100 or so patients in the discovery cohort were randomly divided in a 7:3 ratio. The study also compared thyroid tissue and blood T-cell repertoires from 6 or 7 Graves' hyperthyroidism patients. Following sampling, methimazole starting at 30 mg daily was given to hyperthyroidism patients, and high-dose intravenous methylprednisolone was given to ophthalmopathy patients. Libraries were constructed in a second round of multiplex PCR, after which size selection and purification were performed. Libraries were sequenced paired-end with 100 bp reads on an Illumina HiSeq2000. SOAPnuke was used to process the raw data, throwing out any read that contained adapters or uncalled bases, had a mean Phred below 15, or lacked an exact constant-primer or identifier match. High-quality paired reads were merged with COPE v1.2.5, and unique nucleotide sequences were defined as clonotypes. MiTCR v1.1 was used to align the clonotypes against IMGT TRBV, TRBD and TRBJ reference segments. Analysis was restricted to V-J combinations with a frequency above 0.0001, which covered 99.2% of repertoires. The TCS score was defined as F50 (clonal expansion) divided by E x V (chaos), with BLOSUM62-based TCRdist calculated between CDR3 peptides within each V-J. Welch's t-statistics and random forest reduced around 550 V-J features to 10 to 15, which were used in a naive Bayes classifier (R e1071). No statistical method was used to set the sample size in advance, and investigators knew the group allocation. The paper describes TCR Vbeta CDR3 sequencing of fewer than 150 peripheral blood samples, made up of 43 ophthalmopathy patients, around 78 hyperthyroidism patients and 17 progressor patients.

The receptor chain draws on TRBV5-1 and TRBJ1-5; perhaps TRBD1 is the D gene, with 5 bases matching. The receptor was derived from a woman aged 18-29 years with Graves disease. Donor details come from another sample of the same person, matched by shared clones. Sequencing used peripheral blood mononuclear cells (PBMCs), obtained at new diagnosis, from a patient treated with antithyroid drugs. The DNA sequence follows: TGCGCCAGCTCCGGGACCCCAAATCAGCCCCAGCATTTT. It specifies CASSGTPNQPQHF.